This TCR beta chain was captured by sequencing in a study of vaccination and CD4 T cells after COVID-19. The treatment here: roughly ten-day PBMC culture with coronavirus spike peptide pools or control peptides (ViraFEST assay). Sequencing of the DNA from cultured CD4+ T cells was carried out with the Oncomine TCR Beta short-read assay. TCRdb redid the calling of the PCR reads with MiXCR, one entry per CDR3 protein. The sample shows some 19,000 distinct CDR3 sequences, around 42% of them seen only once. As to this clonotype: Antigen specificity is unknown.

Deletions cut 2 bases from V and 7 bases from J, with 6 bases between. The CDR3 spans 11 residues. The germline V gene encodes CDR1 DFQATT and CDR2 SNEGSKA (reference sequence). The chain carries TRBV20-1 and TRBJ2-1, with D unresolved. The specimen sequenced was cultured CD4+ T cells from blood. This clonotype originated in a human donor with COVID-19. DNA for the CDR3: TGCAGTGCTAGATTTGTAAATGAGCAGTTCTTC. This codes for CSARFVNEQFF.